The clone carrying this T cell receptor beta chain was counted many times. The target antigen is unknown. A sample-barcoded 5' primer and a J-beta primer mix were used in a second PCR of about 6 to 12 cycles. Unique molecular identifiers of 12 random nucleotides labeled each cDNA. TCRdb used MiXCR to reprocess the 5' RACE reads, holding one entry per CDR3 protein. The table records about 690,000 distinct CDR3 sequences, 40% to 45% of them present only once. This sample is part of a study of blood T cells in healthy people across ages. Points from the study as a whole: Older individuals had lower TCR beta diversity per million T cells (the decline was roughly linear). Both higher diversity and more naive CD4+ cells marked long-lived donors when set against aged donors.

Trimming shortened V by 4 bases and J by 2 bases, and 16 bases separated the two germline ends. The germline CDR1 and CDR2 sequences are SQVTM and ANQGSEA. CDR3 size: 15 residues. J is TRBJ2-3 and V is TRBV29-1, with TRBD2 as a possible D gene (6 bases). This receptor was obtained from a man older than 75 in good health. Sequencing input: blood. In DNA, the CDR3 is TGCAGCGTTGTTTGGCGGGGATACCACACAGATACGCAGTATTTT. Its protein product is CSVVWRGYHTDTQYF.